Below are 18 T cell receptor beta chains sequenced from a single sample in a study of blood T cells in healthy people across ages (dated by TCRdb to between 2015 and 2016). Library prep was done by 5' RACE. Sequencing was carried out with an Illumina HiSeq 2500. A second PCR of about 7 to 12 cycles was performed with a sample-barcoded 5' primer and a J-beta primer mix. Using fastp trimming at Q25 and MiXCR clonotype assembly, TCRdb reanalyzed the public sequencing data and kept in-frame beta chains. For every CDR3 protein sequence, its rows merge into one entry that carries the most common genes and DNA. The sample table lists roughly 1,800,000 distinct CDR3 sequences, around 50% of them with a count of one. The ten top clones hold about 2.1% of the sample. Sequencing input: blood. These receptors were obtained from a woman aged 40-49 years in good health.

Only a few counts were recorded for this clonotype. The rearrangement joins TRBV5-6 to TRBJ2-1, with 7 bases identical to TRBD2. In germline, CDR1 is SGHDT, CDR2 YYEEEE. The CDR3 loop spans 13 amino acids. Trimming took 4 bases from V and 8 from J; bases not matched to a gene: 6. This chain's CDR3 is CASSVGLKDEQFF. Written as DNA, the CDR3 is TGTGCCAGCAGCGTGGGACTAAAGGATGAGCAGTTCTTC.

This clonotype was seen a few times. The CDR3: CASSQEPPRHLSPYEQYF. The CDR3 DNA follows: TGCGCCAGCAGCCAAGAACCTCCCCGACACCTGTCGCCGTACGAGCAGTACTTC. The genes are TRBV4-1 and TRBJ2-7, with D unresolved. The CDR3 sequence is 18 residues long. V was cut by 0 bases and J by 4 bases, with 22 bases left in between. In germline, CDR1 is MGHRA, CDR2 YSYEKL.

The rearrangement uses TRBV7-2 and TRBJ2-5, with D tentatively TRBD1 (6 bases). This CDR3 is built from 16 residues. Germline V gives CDR1 SGHTA, CDR2 FQGNSA. V lost 1 base and J lost 5, with 17 bases in between. The CDR3 DNA is TGTGCCAGCAGCTTAGGACAGGTCACTATGTGGGAGACCCAGTACTTC. It translates to CASSLGQVTMWETQYF.

A few counts support this clonotype. This sequence joins TRBV5-1 and TRBJ2-7; D may be TRBD2 (5 bases). This CDR3 spans 13 amino acids. From germline, CDR1 is SGHRS and CDR2 YFSETQ. V was trimmed by 7 bases and J by 2 bases, leaving 13 bases between them. CDR3: CASVTGKTYEQYF. DNA for the CDR3: TGCGCCAGCGTAACGGGAAAGACCTACGAGCAGTACTTC.

The chain uses TRBV5-1 and TRBJ1-2; 8 bases are a match to TRBD1. The trim removed 4 bases at V and 4 bases at J, leaving 9 bases unmatched. The germline V gene encodes CDR1 SGHRS and CDR2 YFSETQ. The CDR3 contains 15 residues. DNA of the CDR3: TGCGCCAGCAGCGGTCGGACAGGGACATCCTATGGCTACACCTTC. Translating it yields CASSGRTGTSYGYTF. Full variable domain (rest looked up from reference TRBV5-1 and TRBJ1-2): KAGVTQTPRYLIKTRGQQVTLSCSPISGHRSVSWYQQTPGQGLQFLFEYFSETQRNKGNFPGRFSGRQFSNSRSEMNVSTLELGDSALYLCASSGRTGTSYGYTFGSGTRLTVV.

The rearrangement joins TRBV5-1 to TRBJ2-1; D possibly corresponds to TRBD2 (6 bases). The V gene lost 7 bases and the J gene lost 5 bases, with 16 bases spanning the gap. CDR1 is SGHRS and CDR2 is YFSETQ in the germline V gene. The CDR3 loop spans 14 amino acids. Here the CDR3 DNA reads TGCGCCAGCGGTTACGGGGGTGCAGACAATGAGCAGTTCTTC. Translation: CASGYGGADNEQFF.

V and J are TRBV6-6 and TRBJ2-7, with 8 bases aligning to TRBD1. This CDR3 is built from 15 residues. Trimming removed 6 bases from V and 4 bases from J; junction bases left unmatched: 11. Germline assignment: CDR1 MNHNY and CDR2 SVGAGI (reference sequence). CDR3 residues: CASSNRGQGWYEQYF. The CDR3 nucleotides are TGTGCCAGCAGCAACCGCGGACAGGGTTGGTACGAGCAGTACTTC.

The rearrangement joins TRBV28 to TRBJ2-7, with D possibly being TRBD2 (5 bases). The CDR3 runs to 13 residues. Germline values: CDR1 MDHEN, CDR2 SYDVKM. V lost 5 bases and J lost 10, with 18 bases in between. The CDR3 DNA sequence: TGTGCCAGCAGTGTAGAGGGCCTCCGTACCCAGTACTTC. Protein product: CASSVEGLRTQYF.

This sequence joins TRBV5-1 and TRBJ2-4; 8 nucleotides align to TRBD2. The DNA end lines up better with TRBJ2-7; the J call may be wrong. CDR1 and CDR2 (germline): SGHRS, YFSETQ. The CDR3 is 16 amino acids. CDR3 nucleotide sequence: TGCGCCAGCAGCGTGAACCCGGGACTAGACGTCTACGAGCAGTACTTC. Protein sequence: CASSVNPGLDVYEQYF.

The V gene is TRBV7-9, the J gene TRBJ2-7, with D tentatively TRBD1 (6 bases). V dropped 5 bases and J dropped 5 bases, with 13 bases sitting between them. Looked up from germline, CDR1 is SEHNR and CDR2 is FQNEAQ (reference sequence). CDR3 length equals 13 residues. CDR3 DNA sequence: TGTGCCAGCAGCAATACAGGGCGAGACGAGCAGTACTTC. Protein sequence: CASSNTGRDEQYF.

This clonotype occurred a few times. V gene TRBV3-1 combines with J gene TRBJ2-5; D gene uncertain. Trimming left V 4 bases short and J 5 bases short, with 11 bases between. The CDR3 loop spans 13 amino acids. Germline assignment: CDR1 LGHDT and CDR2 YNNKEL (reference sequence). CDR3 loop: CASSLPSVETQYF. CDR3 nucleotide sequence: TGTGCCAGCAGCCTTCCATCGGTGGAGACCCAGTACTTC.

The J gene is TRBJ2-4, the V gene TRBV5-1, with D unclear. Germline V CDR1 and CDR2: SGHRS, YFSETQ. Trimming removed 0 bases at V and 2 bases at J, with 12 bases between. The CDR3 covers 16 residues. The CDR3 loop is CASSLEGAWTKNIQYF. The CDR3 nucleotides are TGCGCCAGCAGCTTGGAGGGCGCATGGACCAAAAACATTCAGTACTTC.

This sequence joins TRBV12-3 or TRBV12-4 and TRBJ2-1; D gene unclear. The J call may be mistaken, given a closer DNA end match to TRBJ2-7. The CDR3 is 13 amino acids. CDR3 loop: CASSSSRLNEQYF. The CDR3 nucleotides read TGTGCCAGCAGTTCATCAAGACTCAATGAGCAGTACTTC.

CDR3 sequence reads: CASSLMGEGGEKLFF. The CDR3 DNA is TGTGCCAGCAGCTTGATGGGGGAGGGAGGTGAAAAACTGTTTTTT. The rearrangement uses TRBV5-6 and TRBJ1-4; D may be TRBD1 (5 bases). In germline, CDR1 is SGHDT, CDR2 YYEEEE. CDR3 length: 15 amino acids. V gave up 1 base and J gave up 7 bases, with 14 bases separating them.

This clonotype was recorded a few times. The genes are TRBV5-6 and TRBJ2-5; perhaps TRBD2 as D (5 bases). V was shortened by 4 bases and J by 5 bases, with 15 bases between the two germline ends. CDR1 and CDR2 (germline): SGHDT, YYEEEE. The CDR3 spans 14 residues. The DNA for the CDR3 is TGTGCCAGCAGCCCCTCCAAGAGGGAGGAGACCCAGTACTTC. This gives the protein CASSPSKREETQYF.

This clonotype was detected once. The V and J genes are TRBV9 and TRBJ2-1; possibly TRBD1 or TRBD2 for D (5 bases each). Germline V lookup: CDR1 SGDLS, CDR2 YYNGEE. The CDR3 is made up of 14 amino acids. The V and J ends lost 4 bases and 10 bases respectively, with 18 bases between them. The CDR3 loop is CASSLTSGTHEQFF. The CDR3 region has the DNA TGTGCCAGCAGCCTAACCTCCGGGACCCACGAGCAGTTCTTC.

This clonotype was seen a single time. The chain joins TRBV19 to TRBJ2-3; 16 bases line up with TRBD2. CDR3 length: 19 amino acids. Germline CDR1 reads LNHDA; CDR2 reads SQIVND (reference sequence). J was trimmed by 5 bases and V by 5 bases; bases with no gene match: 13. The CDR3 DNA reads TGTGCCAGTAGTGTCAACCCGGGACTAGCGGGGGGGTTTCAAGATACGCAGTATTTT. Protein: CASSVNPGLAGGFQDTQYF.

This clonotype was observed a single time. V and J are TRBV7-9 and TRBJ1-2; a possible D gene is TRBD1 (5 bases). The CDR3 spans 15 residues. Trimming took 11 bases from V and 8 from J, leaving 27 bases between them. Germline loops: CDR1 SEHNR, CDR2 FQNEAQ (reference sequence). The CDR3 region has the DNA TGTGCCCGCACCCCCTCAAACCACTGGGACGTGGGCTACACCTTC. It specifies CARTPSNHWDVGYTF.